This T cell receptor (beta chain) was observed in a study of patients and donors after allogeneic stem cell transplantation. MiXCR, applied by TCRdb to the RT-PCR reads, yields one record per CDR3 protein. The sample holds about 400,000 distinct CDR3 sequences, under 20% seen once. The CDR3 runs to 12 residues. V lost 2 bases to trimming and J lost 9 bases, with 7 bases between them. CDR1 and CDR2 (germline): SGHDN, FVKESK. This sequence originates from a human donor who was either an allogeneic HSCT recipient or a stem cell or donor lymphocyte infusion donor (not recorded which). It is not recorded whose cells these are; they may come from a transplant donor. Sequences were obtained from blood, either unsorted or a sorted T cell fraction (not recorded which). This rearrangement joins TRBV14 to TRBJ1-4; D gene uncertain. The CDR3 here is CASSQTRQKLFF. CDR3 bases: TGTGCCAGCAGCCAAACCCGACAAAAACTGTTTTTT.